These T cell receptor beta chains were read from a single sample in a study of patients and donors after allogeneic stem cell transplantation. TCRdb reprocessed the RT-PCR reads via MiXCR and lists one record per CDR3 protein. The sample records about a million distinct CDR3 sequences, 15% to 20% being singletons. The sample consisted of blood, either unsorted or a sorted T cell fraction (not recorded which). The receptors here all came from a human donor who was either an allogeneic HSCT recipient or a stem cell or donor lymphocyte infusion donor (not recorded which). It is not recorded whose cells these are; they may come from a transplant donor. CDR3s include the opening cysteine and the closing phenylalanine or tryptophan. D genes are given only for firm matches. Clone size, where shown, is once, few, many, or a class for clones that have expanded.

D: -; V: TRBV4-1; size: -; J: TRBJ2-5; DNA: TGCGCCAGCAGCCAAGTTGCGAGTCGGTTCCAAGAGACCCAGTACTTC; CDR3: CASSQVASRFQETQYF
D: -; V: TRBV20-1; size: few; J: TRBJ1-5; DNA: TGCAGTGCGCGGCCACAAGGGGCAGGCAATCAGCCCCAGCATTTT; CDR3: CSARPQGAGNQPQHF
D: -; V: TRBV6-1; size: -; J: TRBJ2-1; DNA: TGTGCCAGCAGTGGTCGTTGGGGGGACCCCATCCAAAATGAGCAGTTCTTC; CDR3: CASSGRWGDPIQNEQFF
D: TRBD2; V: TRBV7-2; size: -; J: TRBJ2-1; DNA: TGTGCCAGCAGCCTCATTCTGGGGGGGTCGTACAATGAGCAGTTCTTC; CDR3: CASSLILGGSYNEQFF
D: -; V: TRBV3-1; size: few; J: TRBJ1-1; DNA: TGTGCCAGCAGCCAAGAGGAGAAATTTGGAGCTTTCTTT; CDR3: CASSQEEKFGAFF
D: TRBD1; V: TRBV12-3/TRBV12-4; size: few; J: TRBJ1-1; DNA: TGTGCCAGCAGGCCGGACAGGGCCTGGAACACTGAAGCTTTCTTT; CDR3: CASRPDRAWNTEAFF
D: -; V: TRBV30; size: -; J: TRBJ2-5; DNA: TGTGCCTGGAGTCCCCGGTCAGAGACCCAGTACTTC; CDR3: CAWSPRSETQYF
D: -; V: TRBV19; size: -; J: TRBJ2-7; DNA: TGTGCCAGTAGTATAAAGGCTGGTGGACGAAGTTACTTC; CDR3: CASSIKAGGRSYF
D: TRBD1; V: TRBV27; size: few; J: TRBJ1-5; DNA: TGTGCCAGCAAAGACAGGGTGTTGAGCAATCAGCCCCAGCATTTT; CDR3: CASKDRVLSNQPQHF
D: -; V: TRBV6-5; size: few; J: TRBJ1-5; DNA: TGTGCCAGCAGTTACCCCCGCAGGGAGGAGGGCAATCAGCCCCAGCATTTT; CDR3: CASSYPRREEGNQPQHF
D: TRBD2; V: TRBV29-1; size: few; J: TRBJ2-2; DNA: TGCAGCGTTGGGTCGGGAGGTCCCGGGGAGCTGTTTTTT; CDR3: CSVGSGGPGELFF
D: TRBD2; V: TRBV7-3; size: few; J: TRBJ2-1; DNA: TGTGCCAGCAGCTTGCGACTAGCGGGGAATGAGCAGTTCTTC; CDR3: CASSLRLAGNEQFF
D: TRBD2; V: TRBV7-9; size: few; J: TRBJ2-1; DNA: TGTGCCACCACCGACTCCGGGACTAGCGGGAGAGGGGAGCAGTTCTTC; CDR3: CATTDSGTSGRGEQFF
D: TRBD2; V: TRBV4-2; size: -; J: TRBJ2-1; DNA: TGTGCCAGCAGCCCCGTTATAGCGGGGGGCCGGGATGAGCAGTTCTTC; CDR3: CASSPVIAGGRDEQFF